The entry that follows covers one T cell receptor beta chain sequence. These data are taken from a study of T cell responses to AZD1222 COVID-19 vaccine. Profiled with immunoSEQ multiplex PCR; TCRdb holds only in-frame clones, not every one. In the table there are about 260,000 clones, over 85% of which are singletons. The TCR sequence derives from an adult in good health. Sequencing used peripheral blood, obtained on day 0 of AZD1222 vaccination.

The CDR3 nucleotides are TGTGCCAGCAGCCTCGGAGGGGCGGACACCGGGGAGCTGTTTTTT. Its translation: CASSLGGADTGELFF. This sequence joins TRBV28 and TRBJ2-2; TRBD2 might be the D (6 bases). Per germline, CDR1 MDHEN and CDR2 SYDVKM. V was trimmed by 6 bases and J by 3 bases, leaving 14 bases between them. This CDR3 spans 15 amino acids.